A single sample is the source of the 7 T cell receptor beta chains below, sequenced in a study of ipilimumab plus nivolumab after autologous stem cell transplantation. The method was immunoSEQ multiplex PCR; TCRdb's version includes in-frame clones alone and lacks a portion of them. In the table there are tens of thousands of clones, more than 80% of which are singletons. The material sequenced was PBMCs, taken in a trial of ipilimumab plus nivolumab as post-transplant consolidation. These TCRs come from a male donor with diffuse large B-cell lymphoma.

This clone was detected only a few times. The chain recombines TRBV18 with TRBJ2-5; D may be TRBD1 (7 bases). Germline lookup yields CDR1 KGHSH and CDR2 LQKENI. Trimming left V 6 bases short and J 2 bases short, with 13 bases between. The CDR3 is 14 residues long. As DNA, the CDR3 is TGTGCCAGCTCCCTTGCGGGACAGCAAGAGACCCAGTACTTC. This codes for CASSLAGQQETQYF.

This clone was counted a few times. This chain connects TRBV2 to TRBJ2-1; D is unresolved. The ends were cut back, 8 bases at V and 11 bases at J, with 13 bases in the middle. This CDR3 contains 11 residues. The germline gives CDR1 SNHLY, CDR2 FYNNEI. The CDR3 region is CASGRLVQQFF. CDR3 in DNA: TGTGCCAGCGGACGACTGGTCCAGCAGTTCTTC. Based on the CDR3 plus reference TRBV2 and TRBJ2-1, the full variable domain is EPEVTQTPSHQVTQMGQEVILRCVPISNHLYFYWYRQILGQKVEFLVSFYNNEISEKSEIFDDQFSVERPDGSNFTLKIRSTKLEDSAMYFCASGRLVQQFFGPGTRLTVL.

The rearrangement joins TRBV9 to TRBJ2-3; unclear D gene. CDR1 is SGDLS, CDR2 YYNGEE, per germline. V was cut by 0 bases and J by 0 bases, with 8 bases left in between. This CDR3 spans 15 amino acids. DNA of the CDR3: TGTGCCAGCAGCGTAGGTCAGCCTAGCACAGATACGCAGTATTTT. Its translation is CASSVGQPSTDTQYF.

V usage is TRBV28 and J usage is TRBJ2-7, with D tentatively TRBD2 (6 bases). The CDR3 is 14 residues long. V gave up 8 bases and J gave up 0 bases, with 14 bases separating them. Germline CDR1 is MDHEN and CDR2 is SYDVKM. CDR3 nucleotide sequence: TGTGCCAGCGGGTCTCGGGGGTTCTCCTACGAGCAGTACTTC. Residues: CASGSRGFSYEQYF.

This clone was observed once. The J gene is TRBJ1-5, the V gene TRBV5-1; a possible D gene is TRBD1 (6 bases). The CDR3 extends over 14 amino acids. CDR1 and CDR2 (germline): SGHRS, YFSETQ. Trimming pared 1 base from V and 3 bases from J, leaving 8 bases between. In DNA, the CDR3 is TGCGCCAGCAGCTTGACAGGGTTCAATCAGCCCCAGCATTTT. This sequence encodes CASSLTGFNQPQHF. Supplemented by reference TRBV5-1 and TRBJ1-5, the full variable domain reads KAGVTQTPRYLIKTRGQQVTLSCSPISGHRSVSWYQQTPGQGLQFLFEYFSETQRNKGNFPGRFSGRQFSNSRSEMNVSTLELGDSALYLCASSLTGFNQPQHFGDGTRLSIL.

The CDR3 nucleotides are TGTGCCAGCAGGGGTAGCGGAGATACGCAGTATTTT. This translates into CASRGSGDTQYF. This chain uses TRBV5-4 with TRBJ2-3, with D possibly TRBD2 on 6 matching bases. The V end lost 5 bases, the J end lost 5 bases, and 9 bases lay between the germline ends. Germline V gives CDR1 SGHNT, CDR2 YYREEE (reference sequence). CDR3 length: 12 amino acids.

The rearrangement links TRBV9 to TRBJ1-3, with D uncertain. Germline values: CDR1 SGDLS, CDR2 YYNGEE. This CDR3 region has 14 residues. V gave up 2 bases and J gave up 4 bases, with 10 bases separating them. The CDR3 protein is CASSVVASGNTIYF. DNA of the CDR3: TGTGCCAGCAGCGTTGTAGCCTCAGGAAACACCATATATTTT.